This is a list of T cell receptor beta chains from one sample in a study of shared clonotypes between healthy human individuals. Assay: immunoSEQ multiplex PCR; the TCRdb copy retains only in-frame clones and omits some. Of more than 2 million clones in the sample, approximately 95% were seen once. Sequenced: naive CD8+ T cells sorted from blood. These receptors all stem from a man aged 18 to 30 in good health. Each CDR3 is given with its conserved first and last residue. Fields, in order: CDR3 DNA, CDR3 protein, clone size, J gene, V gene, D gene. D genes are given only for firm matches. Clone size is not always given. Where it is, it says once, few, many or a class for expanded clones.

CDR3 DNA: TGCGCCAGCAGCCAAGCGGTTATGGGCACAGATACGCAGTATTTT
CDR3 protein: CASSQAVMGTDTQYF
clone size: -
J gene: TRBJ2-3
V gene: TRBV4-1
D gene: -

CDR3 DNA: TGTGCCAGCAGCTTAGTAAGGGGACAGGGGGCGTTGGAGCCTGAAGCTTTCTTT
CDR3 protein: CASSLVRGQGALEPEAFF
clone size: -
J gene: TRBJ1-1
V gene: TRBV11-2
D gene: TRBD1

CDR3 DNA: TGTGCCAGCAGCCTATGGAGTTCAGGGGTTGAAGCTTTCTTT
CDR3 protein: CASSLWSSGVEAFF
clone size: -
J gene: TRBJ1-1
V gene: TRBV11-2
D gene: -

CDR3 DNA: TGTGCCAGCAGGTCGATTGGACGCACTAGCACAGATACGCAGTATTTT
CDR3 protein: CASRSIGRTSTDTQYF
clone size: -
J gene: TRBJ2-3
V gene: TRBV27
D gene: -

CDR3 DNA: TGTGCCAGCAGCTATAGACGACAGGTGTGGGACACTGAAGCTTTCTTT
CDR3 protein: CASSYRRQVWDTEAFF
clone size: -
J gene: TRBJ1-1
V gene: TRBV7-9
D gene: -

CDR3 DNA: TGTGCCAGCAGCTACTCCCGGGACTACACCGGGGAGCTGTTTTTT
CDR3 protein: CASSYSRDYTGELFF
clone size: -
J gene: TRBJ2-2
V gene: TRBV6-6
D gene: -

CDR3 DNA: TGTGCCTGGAGTGTATGGGAGGACACTGAAGCTTTCTTT
CDR3 protein: CAWSVWEDTEAFF
clone size: once
J gene: TRBJ1-1
V gene: TRBV30
D gene: -

CDR3 DNA: TGTGCCAGCAGTGAGGAGTCACGCGGGGTCGGCTACACCTTC
CDR3 protein: CASSEESRGVGYTF
clone size: -
J gene: TRBJ1-2
V gene: TRBV6-1
D gene: -

CDR3 DNA: TGTGCCAGCAGCTTACTGATTGTAGCCAAAAACATTCAGTACTTC
CDR3 protein: CASSLLIVAKNIQYF
clone size: -
J gene: TRBJ2-4
V gene: TRBV13
D gene: -

CDR3 DNA: TGTGCCAGCAGCCAAGAGGGACTAGCGGGGCCCAATGAGCAGTTCTTC
CDR3 protein: CASSQEGLAGPNEQFF
clone size: -
J gene: TRBJ2-1
V gene: TRBV4-2
D gene: TRBD2

CDR3 DNA: TGTGCCAGCAGCGTGACCGAGAGCTCCTATAATTCACCCCTCCACTTT
CDR3 protein: CASSVTESSYNSPLHF
clone size: -
J gene: TRBJ1-6
V gene: TRBV9
D gene: -

CDR3 DNA: TGTGCCAGCAGCCCGGGAGCAAGCAATCAGCCCCAGCATTTT
CDR3 protein: CASSPGASNQPQHF
clone size: once
J gene: TRBJ1-5
V gene: TRBV27
D gene: -

CDR3 DNA: TGTGCCACCAGCAGAGATCGGGAAAGGGGCTGGAACACTGAAGCTTTCTTT
CDR3 protein: CATSRDRERGWNTEAFF
clone size: -
J gene: TRBJ1-1
V gene: TRBV15
D gene: -

CDR3 DNA: TGCGCCAGCAGCTTCCTATACAGCCAAGTCAGAGTCCAAGAGACCCAGTACTTC
CDR3 protein: CASSFLYSQVRVQETQYF
clone size: once
J gene: TRBJ2-5
V gene: TRBV5-1
D gene: -

CDR3 DNA: TGTGCTAGCAGCATCGGGGACAGGGGCGAGCAGTACTTC
CDR3 protein: CASSIGDRGEQYF
clone size: -
J gene: TRBJ2-7
V gene: TRBV7-7
D gene: TRBD1

CDR3 DNA: TGTGCCAGCAGTTTCGGGGTAACCTTGGATCAGCCCCAGCATTTT
CDR3 protein: CASSFGVTLDQPQHF
clone size: -
J gene: TRBJ1-5
V gene: TRBV28
D gene: -

CDR3 DNA: TGTGCCAGCAGTTTATTGGGTAGCGGGTCTTACGAGCAGTACTTC
CDR3 protein: CASSLLGSGSYEQYF
clone size: -
J gene: TRBJ2-7
V gene: TRBV27
D gene: TRBD2

CDR3 DNA: TGTGCCAGCAGCTCCCACGGTGCAACTAATGAAAAACTGTTTTTT
CDR3 protein: CASSSHGATNEKLFF
clone size: -
J gene: TRBJ1-4
V gene: TRBV11-2
D gene: -

CDR3 DNA: TGTGCCAGCAGTAGGACAATCTTATCGGAAGCTTTCTTT
CDR3 protein: CASSRTILSEAFF
clone size: -
J gene: TRBJ1-1
V gene: TRBV6-6
D gene: -

CDR3 DNA: TGTGCCATCAAGGCTTCGGGGCGAGGGGGCTTAGTGTCCTACGAGCAGTACTTC
CDR3 protein: CAIKASGRGGLVSYEQYF
clone size: once
J gene: TRBJ2-7
V gene: TRBV10-3
D gene: TRBD1

CDR3 DNA: TGTGCCAGCAGCTTAGTGGGACAGCTTCATGAAGAGACCCAGTACTTC
CDR3 protein: CASSLVGQLHEETQYF
clone size: -
J gene: TRBJ2-5
V gene: TRBV7-9
D gene: TRBD1

CDR3 DNA: TGTGCCAGCAGGGAGGGGAGGCGTGATAACTATGGCTACACCTTC
CDR3 protein: CASREGRRDNYGYTF
clone size: -
J gene: TRBJ1-2
V gene: TRBV2
D gene: -

CDR3 DNA: TGTGCCAGCAGCTTAGTTCGAGGGCCAAGCTCCTACGAGCAGTACTTC
CDR3 protein: CASSLVRGPSSYEQYF
clone size: -
J gene: TRBJ2-7
V gene: TRBV7-9
D gene: -

CDR3 DNA: TGTGCCAGCAGCTTGGACAGGACCCTAGAGACCCAGTACTTC
CDR3 protein: CASSLDRTLETQYF
clone size: -
J gene: TRBJ2-5
V gene: TRBV5-4
D gene: -

CDR3 DNA: TGTGCCAGCAGTTTAGGCCTAGCGGGGGGGTCGTACGAGCAGTACTTC
CDR3 protein: CASSLGLAGGSYEQYF
clone size: -
J gene: TRBJ2-7
V gene: TRBV28
D gene: TRBD2

CDR3 DNA: TGTGCCAGCAGCCCGTGGGGCACTGAAGCTTTCTTT
CDR3 protein: CASSPWGTEAFF
clone size: -
J gene: TRBJ1-1
V gene: TRBV9
D gene: -

CDR3 DNA: TGTGCCAGTACGGGGATTGAAGCTTTCTTT
CDR3 protein: CASTGIEAFF
clone size: -
J gene: TRBJ1-1
V gene: TRBV2
D gene: -

CDR3 DNA: TGTGCCAGCAGCCCCCGGGACCCAACCTACAATGAGCAGTTCTTC
CDR3 protein: CASSPRDPTYNEQFF
clone size: -
J gene: TRBJ2-1
V gene: TRBV7-9
D gene: -

CDR3 DNA: TGTGCCAGCTCTGGGAACACTGAAGCTTTCTTT
CDR3 protein: CASSGNTEAFF
clone size: once
J gene: TRBJ1-1
V gene: TRBV5-4
D gene: -

CDR3 DNA: TGTGCCAGCAGTTCCCGGGACGGGCCTTGGTACAATGAGCAGTTCTTC
CDR3 protein: CASSSRDGPWYNEQFF
clone size: -
J gene: TRBJ2-1
V gene: TRBV5-6
D gene: -

CDR3 DNA: TGTGCCAGCAGCGCAGGGGTTTACGAGCAGTACTTC
CDR3 protein: CASSAGVYEQYF
clone size: -
J gene: TRBJ2-7
V gene: TRBV5-8
D gene: -

CDR3 DNA: TGTGCCAGCAGTACGGGCGACTACAATGAGCAGTTCTTC
CDR3 protein: CASSTGDYNEQFF
clone size: -
J gene: TRBJ2-1
V gene: TRBV11-2
D gene: -

CDR3 DNA: TGTGCCAGCAGCTTAGTAACTTCGGGGGCTTTCTTT
CDR3 protein: CASSLVTSGAFF
clone size: -
J gene: TRBJ1-1
V gene: TRBV11-2
D gene: -

CDR3 DNA: TGTGCCAGCAGTCCCACAGGGTCAGGAGTCTACTACGAGCAGTACTTC
CDR3 protein: CASSPTGSGVYYEQYF
clone size: once
J gene: TRBJ2-7
V gene: TRBV14
D gene: -

CDR3 DNA: TGTGCCACCAGCCTAGCGGTCTCCTACGAGCAGTACTTC
CDR3 protein: CATSLAVSYEQYF
clone size: -
J gene: TRBJ2-7
V gene: TRBV15
D gene: TRBD2

CDR3 DNA: TGTGCCAGTCAGTCCGGGACTAGCTACAATGAGCAGTTCTTC
CDR3 protein: CASQSGTSYNEQFF
clone size: -
J gene: TRBJ2-1
V gene: TRBV27
D gene: TRBD2

CDR3 DNA: TGTGCCATCAGTGAGTCAGTCGATGAGCAGTTCTTC
CDR3 protein: CAISESVDEQFF
clone size: -
J gene: TRBJ2-1
V gene: TRBV10-3
D gene: -

CDR3 DNA: TGCGCCAGCAGTACCGGGACAGGGGTCTACGAGCAGTACTTC
CDR3 protein: CASSTGTGVYEQYF
clone size: once
J gene: TRBJ2-7
V gene: TRBV10-1
D gene: TRBD1

CDR3 DNA: TGTGCCAGCAGCTTGGACCTAGCGGGAGAGACCCAGTACTTC
CDR3 protein: CASSLDLAGETQYF
clone size: -
J gene: TRBJ2-5
V gene: TRBV5-4
D gene: TRBD2

CDR3 DNA: TGTGCCAGCAGCTTTAGCGGGAGTGACATTCAGTACTTC
CDR3 protein: CASSFSGSDIQYF
clone size: -
J gene: TRBJ2-4
V gene: TRBV5-4
D gene: TRBD2

CDR3 DNA: TGTGCCAGCAGCTTATACGGAGGGAGGGAGCAGTACTTC
CDR3 protein: CASSLYGGREQYF
clone size: -
J gene: TRBJ2-7
V gene: TRBV11-3
D gene: -

CDR3 DNA: TGTGCCAGTAGTATAGGACAGGGGAACACTGAAGCTTTCTTT
CDR3 protein: CASSIGQGNTEAFF
clone size: -
J gene: TRBJ1-1
V gene: TRBV19
D gene: TRBD1

CDR3 DNA: TGTGCCAGCAGCCAAGTGGGGGGCCGGTACCAAGAGACCCAGTACTTC
CDR3 protein: CASSQVGGRYQETQYF
clone size: -
J gene: TRBJ2-5
V gene: TRBV14
D gene: -

CDR3 DNA: TGTGCCAGCAGTTCAACGGACAGGAGTACCTACGAGCAGTACTTC
CDR3 protein: CASSSTDRSTYEQYF
clone size: -
J gene: TRBJ2-7
V gene: TRBV27
D gene: TRBD1

CDR3 DNA: TGTGCCAGCAGCCGAAACTACAATGAGCAGTTCTTC
CDR3 protein: CASSRNYNEQFF
clone size: -
J gene: TRBJ2-1
V gene: TRBV6-6
D gene: -

CDR3 DNA: TGTGCCAGCAGCGTAGAGGCTCCAGGGGATGAGCAGTACTTC
CDR3 protein: CASSVEAPGDEQYF
clone size: -
J gene: TRBJ2-7
V gene: TRBV9
D gene: -

CDR3 DNA: TGTGCCAGCAGTACCCGGTCGAGACAGGGATTATCCTACAATGAGCAGTTCTTC
CDR3 protein: CASSTRSRQGLSYNEQFF
clone size: -
J gene: TRBJ2-1
V gene: TRBV27
D gene: TRBD1

CDR3 DNA: TGTGCCAGCAGGGACACCCCCGGGGAGCTGTTTTTT
CDR3 protein: CASRDTPGELFF
clone size: -
J gene: TRBJ2-2
V gene: TRBV2
D gene: -

CDR3 DNA: TGTGCCAGCAGCATTAGCGGGGGGTACAATGAGCAGTTCTTC
CDR3 protein: CASSISGGYNEQFF
clone size: once
J gene: TRBJ2-1
V gene: TRBV7-9
D gene: TRBD2

CDR3 DNA: TGTGCCAGCAGTCTATGGCCCCAGCATTTT
CDR3 protein: CASSLWPQHF
clone size: -
J gene: TRBJ1-5
V gene: TRBV27
D gene: -

CDR3 DNA: TGTGCCAGCAGTTCAGACGAGCTGAACACCGGGGAGCTGTTTTTT
CDR3 protein: CASSSDELNTGELFF
clone size: -
J gene: TRBJ2-2
V gene: TRBV25-1
D gene: -

CDR3 DNA: TGTGCTAGCAGCTTATGGGGAGGGGCTGAGCAGTTCTTC
CDR3 protein: CASSLWGGAEQFF
clone size: -
J gene: TRBJ2-1
V gene: TRBV7-7
D gene: TRBD2

CDR3 DNA: TGTGCCAGCAGGGCTACAGGGGCGGTGAGCAATCAGCCCCAGCATTTT
CDR3 protein: CASRATGAVSNQPQHF
clone size: -
J gene: TRBJ1-5
V gene: TRBV27
D gene: TRBD1

CDR3 DNA: TGTGCCAGCGTTTTTGGGACAGGGGTGACTGAAGCTTTCTTT
CDR3 protein: CASVFGTGVTEAFF
clone size: -
J gene: TRBJ1-1
V gene: TRBV2
D gene: TRBD1

CDR3 DNA: TGTGCCAGCAGCCCCGGGAATGAGCAGTTCTTC
CDR3 protein: CASSPGNEQFF
clone size: -
J gene: TRBJ2-1
V gene: TRBV13
D gene: -